This TCR beta chain was documented in a study of blood T cell repertoires in COVID-19. Study at large: Researchers got acute and convalescent COVID-19 samples from the United States, Italy and Spain.

This clone was recorded only once. The CDR3 is 11 residues long. Germline loops: CDR1 KGHDR, CDR2 SFDVKD. V gave up 9 bases and J gave up 8 bases; unmatched junction bases: 5. The protocol was immunoSEQ multiplex PCR, while the TCRdb copy is restricted to in-frame clones and leaves out a portion. The table shows roughly 420,000 clones, with around 87% occurring only once. Sequencing input: PBMCs or T cells enriched from blood (not recorded which). This receptor was taken from a woman aged 30 to 39 with acute COVID-19. V usage is TRBV24-1 and J usage is TRBJ1-2, with 7 positions matching TRBD1. Here the CDR3 DNA reads TGTGCCACCGAGGGGGCATGGGGCTACACCTTC. Its protein is CATEGAWGYTF.